This TCR beta chain derives from a study of Ad26.COV2.S vaccination and SARS-CoV-2 variants. Study results and limitations: The placebo group had lower spike-specific TCR breadth than the vaccine recipients did.

As for treatment: some 20 received Ad26.COV2.S at low or high dose, single or two shots; several received placebo; per-sample allocation not given. Day 63 following the first vaccine or placebo injection was when the samples were taken. As concerns this clone: No antigen is known for it.

TCRdb's table, derived via immunoSEQ multiplex PCR, lists solely in-frame clones and lacks some. The table lists roughly 380,000 clones, around 84% of them singletons, with roughly 3.3% in the top ten. This specimen was peripheral blood, taken in a trial of Ad26.COV2.S vaccine versus placebo. The receptor's source is a person between 18 and 65 years old who received the Ad26.COV2.S COVID-19 vaccine or a placebo.

The CDR3 is CASSEGLDSYNEQFF. CDR3 nucleotides: TGTGCCAGCAGTGAAGGACTAGATTCCTACAATGAGCAGTTCTTC. V is TRBV6-1 and J is TRBJ2-1, with D possibly TRBD2 on 6 matching bases. V was cut by 1 base and J by 1 base, with 8 bases left in between. This CDR3 is 15 amino acids long. Germline V gene data show CDR1 as MNHNS and CDR2 as SASEGT.